Below, one T cell receptor (beta chain) is given with its context. Other DNA sequences within the sample encode an identical CDR3. The data derive from a study of blood T cell repertoires in COVID-19. Study in general: Samples taken during acute and convalescent COVID-19 were collected in the United States, Italy and Spain. The cDNA or gDNA used as material had been derived from T cells, B-cell-depleted T cells, or PBMCs.

The CDR3 is made up of 12 amino acids. Trimming pared 7 bases from V and 2 bases from J, leaving 5 bases between. Germline V gene sequence: CDR1 MDHEN, CDR2 SYDVKM. Per the original methods: Reference gene primer amplification in the assay estimated nucleated cell counts. Assay: immunoSEQ multiplex PCR; the TCRdb copy retains only in-frame clones and omits some. V and J calls and clone size are copied from that table; D and trimming were computed from the DNA. The sample contains about 250,000 clones, 80% to 90% of which appear only once. This chain connects TRBV28 to TRBJ2-2; D is undetermined. This TCR derives from a man aged 80 or over with acute or convalescent COVID-19. Specimen: peripheral blood. This chain's CDR3 is CASTRNTGELFF. The DNA for the CDR3 is TGTGCCAGCACCAGAAACACCGGGGAGCTGTTTTTT.